The next 5 T cell receptor beta chains were all read from a single sample in a study of T cells in Graves' hyperthyroidism and ophthalmopathy. The investigators amplified TCR beta CDR3 regions from RNA transcripts. HTBI primers were used for first-round RT-PCR of the TCR CDR3. TCRdb itself ran the multiplex PCR reads through MiXCR, one entry per CDR3 protein. The sample has about 380,000 distinct CDR3 sequences; 18% are singletons. Input material: blood. These receptors all stem from a man in his late teens or twenties with Graves' ophthalmopathy.

The chain joins TRBV19 to TRBJ2-2, with D possibly TRBD2 on 6 matching bases. This CDR3 is 16 amino acids long. Deletions cut 7 bases from V and 6 bases from J, with 21 bases between. Germline assignment: CDR1 LNHDA and CDR2 SQIVND (reference sequence). The CDR3 loop is CASTKGRTGLAGELFF. The CDR3 nucleotides read TGTGCCAGTACTAAGGGGAGGACGGGGTTGGCCGGGGAGCTGTTTTTT. Combining the CDR3 with reference TRBV19 and TRBJ2-2 gives the whole variable domain DGGITQSPKYLFRKEGQNVTLSCEQNLNHDAMYWYRQDPGQGLRLIYYSQIVNDFQKGDIAEGYSVSREKKESFPLTVTSAQKNPTAFYLCASTKGRTGLAGELFFGEGSRLTVL.

This clonotype is a singleton in its sample. The rearrangement links TRBV5-1 to TRBJ2-1, with 9 bases aligning to TRBD2. CDR3 size: 16 residues. The ends lost 8 bases at V and 4 bases at J; junction bases unmatched: 13. CDR1 and CDR2 from the germline V gene are SGHRS and YFSETQ. The chain's CDR3 is CASHVGSGGPYNEQFF. The CDR3 nucleotides read TGCGCCAGTCATGTGGGTAGCGGGGGCCCATACAATGAGCAGTTCTTC.

V is TRBV2 and J is TRBJ1-1; no firm D call. The V gene lost 5 bases and the J gene lost 0 bases, with 10 bases spanning the gap. The CDR3 has 14 amino acids. CDR1 SNHLY and CDR2 FYNNEI come from the germline V gene. The CDR3, as DNA: TGTGCCAGCAGTAAGGACTTGATGAACACTGAAGCTTTCTTT. Its translation is CASSKDLMNTEAFF. The whole variable domain, filled in from reference TRBV2 and TRBJ1-1, reads EPEVTQTPSHQVTQMGQEVILRCVPISNHLYFYWYRQILGQKVEFLVSFYNNEISEKSEIFDDQFSVERPDGSNFTLKIRSTKLEDSAMYFCASSKDLMNTEAFFGQGTRLTVV.

This clonotype has at least ten counts. The chain carries TRBV7-9 and TRBJ2-5, with D possibly TRBD2 on 5 matching bases. V was clipped by 2 bases and J by 7 bases, with 11 bases between them. Germline-derived CDR1 and CDR2 are SEHNR and FQNEAQ (reference sequence). The CDR3 is made up of 13 amino acids. CDR3 amino acids: CASSLQREGTQYF. In DNA, the CDR3 is TGTGCCAGCAGCTTACAGAGAGAGGGGACCCAGTACTTC.

This clonotype was seen a handful of times. The chain carries TRBV6-1 and TRBJ1-6; possibly TRBD1 for D (5 bases). Germline lookup yields CDR1 MNHNS and CDR2 SASEGT. V dropped 6 bases and J dropped 7 bases, with 7 bases sitting between them. This CDR3 is built from 12 residues. CDR3 bases: TGTGCCAGCAGGCCAGGGAATTCACCCCTCCACTTT. It yields the protein CASRPGNSPLHF.